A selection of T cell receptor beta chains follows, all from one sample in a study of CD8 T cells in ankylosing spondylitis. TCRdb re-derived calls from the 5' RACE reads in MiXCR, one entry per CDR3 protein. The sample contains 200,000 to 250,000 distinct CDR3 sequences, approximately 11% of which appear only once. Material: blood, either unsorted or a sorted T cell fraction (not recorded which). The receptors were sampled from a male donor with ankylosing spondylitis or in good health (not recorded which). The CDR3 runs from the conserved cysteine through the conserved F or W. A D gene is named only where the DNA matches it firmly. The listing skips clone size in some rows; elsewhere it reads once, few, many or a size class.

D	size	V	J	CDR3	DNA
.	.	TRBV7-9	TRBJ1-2	CASSLAGVGYGYTF	TGTGCCAGCAGCTTAGCGGGGGTCGGCTATGGCTACACCTTC
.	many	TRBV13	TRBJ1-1	CASSLEGRGAEAFF	TGTGCCAGCAGCTTAGAGGGTCGGGGGGCTGAAGCTTTCTTT
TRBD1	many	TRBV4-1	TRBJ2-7	CASSQDRGPYEQYF	TGCGCCAGCAGCCAGGACAGGGGGCCCTACGAGCAGTACTTC
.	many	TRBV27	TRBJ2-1	CASRPGDSYNEQFF	TGTGCCAGCAGGCCCGGGGACTCCTACAATGAGCAGTTCTTC
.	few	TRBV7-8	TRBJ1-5	CASSLRVTNQPQHF	TGTGCCAGCAGCTTGCGGGTTACCAATCAGCCCCAGCATTTT
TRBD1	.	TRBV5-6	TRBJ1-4	CASSWGQAENEKLFF	TGTGCCAGCAGCTGGGGACAGGCGGAAAATGAAAAACTGTTTTTT
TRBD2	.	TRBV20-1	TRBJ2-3	CSARLLAVSTDTQYF	TGCAGTGCTAGACTCCTAGCGGTGAGCACAGATACGCAGTATTTT
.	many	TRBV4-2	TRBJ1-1	CASSLSEVTEAFF	TGTGCCAGCAGCCTAAGTGAGGTCACTGAAGCTTTCTTT
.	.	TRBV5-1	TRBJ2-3	CASSQEGLSSTDTQYF	TGCGCCAGCAGCCAGGAGGGACTTTCTAGCACAGATACGCAGTATTTT
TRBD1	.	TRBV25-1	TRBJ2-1	CASSGQGADEQFF	TGTGCCAGCAGTGGACAGGGGGCGGATGAGCAGTTCTTC
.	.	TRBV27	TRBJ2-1	CASSLGADEVFF	TGTGCCAGCAGTCTAGGAGCGGATGAGGTGTTCTTC
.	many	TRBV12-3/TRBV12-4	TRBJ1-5	CASSGKLGNQPQHF	TGTGCCAGCAGTGGGAAGTTGGGCAATCAGCCCCAGCATTTT
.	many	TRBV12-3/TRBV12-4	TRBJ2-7	CASSFYSSYEQYF	TGTGCCAGCAGTTTCTACAGCTCCTACGAGCAGTACTTC
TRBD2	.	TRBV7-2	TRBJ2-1	CASSLERGGRNEQFF	TGTGCCAGCAGCTTAGAGCGGGGGGGCCGCAATGAGCAGTTCTTC
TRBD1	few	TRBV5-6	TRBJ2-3	CASSFLGQGYEDTQYF	TGTGCCAGCAGCTTTCTGGGACAGGGTTATGAAGATACGCAGTATTTT
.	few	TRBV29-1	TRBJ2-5	CSVIPGPGSSQYF	TGCAGCGTTATCCCGGGACCGGGATCTTCCCAGTACTTC
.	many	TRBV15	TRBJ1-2	CATSRELGANYGYTF	TGTGCCACCAGCCGGGAGTTGGGAGCTAACTATGGCTACACCTTC
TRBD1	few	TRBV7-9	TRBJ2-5	CASSPFQGAVTQYF	TGTGCCAGCAGCCCCTTTCAGGGGGCGGTGACCCAGTACTTC
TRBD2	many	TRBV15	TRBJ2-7	CATSRGLAEGYEQYF	TGTGCCACCAGCAGGGGACTAGCGGAGGGGTACGAGCAGTACTTC
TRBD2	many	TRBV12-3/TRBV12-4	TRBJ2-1	CASRAGGPSSTYNEQFF	TGTGCCAGCAGAGCGGGAGGGCCCTCGTCTACCTACAATGAGCAGTTCTTC
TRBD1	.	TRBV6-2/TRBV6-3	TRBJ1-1	CASTPTGWMNTEAFF	TGTGCCAGCACCCCGACAGGGTGGATGAACACTGAAGCTTTCTTT
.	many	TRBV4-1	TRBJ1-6	CASSQVFGARSYNSPLHF	TGCGCCAGCAGCCAAGTATTTGGGGCGCGCTCCTATAATTCACCCCTCCACTTT
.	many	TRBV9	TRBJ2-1	CASSVGTEWNEQFF	TGTGCCAGCAGCGTAGGGACAGAATGGAATGAGCAGTTCTTC
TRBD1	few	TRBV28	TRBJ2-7	CASSPHLTGGISYEQYF	TGTGCCAGCAGCCCTCACCTGACAGGGGGTATTTCCTACGAGCAGTACTTC
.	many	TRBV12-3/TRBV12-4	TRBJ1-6	CASSSGQLNSPLHF	TGTGCCAGCAGCTCCGGACAGCTCAATTCACCCCTCCACTTT
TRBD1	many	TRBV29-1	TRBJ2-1	CSVITGGSYNEQFF	TGCAGCGTAATAACAGGGGGCTCCTACAATGAGCAGTTCTTC
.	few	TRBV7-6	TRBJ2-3	CASSLGPLPDTQYF	TGTGCCAGCAGCTTGGGACCCCTCCCAGATACGCAGTATTTT
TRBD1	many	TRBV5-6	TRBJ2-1	CASSSSPGQEQFF	TGTGCCAGCAGCTCGTCCCCGGGACAGGAGCAGTTCTTC
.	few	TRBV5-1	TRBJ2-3	CASSSSLGSPLWDTQYF	TGCGCCAGCAGCTCCAGCTTAGGCTCCCCGTTGTGGGATACGCAGTATTTT
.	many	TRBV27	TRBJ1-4	CASSYRGGEKLFF	TGTGCCAGCAGTTACCGAGGCGGTGAAAAACTGTTTTTT
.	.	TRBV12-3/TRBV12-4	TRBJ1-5	CASSFGSGNQPQHF	TGTGCCAGCAGTTTTGGGAGTGGCAATCAGCCCCAGCATTTT